Presented here are 26 T cell receptor beta chains from one specimen sequenced in a study of T cells in Graves' hyperthyroidism and ophthalmopathy. RNA transcripts gave rise to amplified TCR beta CDR3 regions. The TCR CDR3 was amplified in a first-round RT-PCR using the HTBI primer set. TCRdb re-called the multiplex PCR reads with MiXCR, one entry per CDR3 protein. Of around 540,000 distinct CDR3 sequences in the sample, approximately 16% were seen once. The specimen was blood. The receptors were gathered from a woman aged 25 to 39 with Graves' ophthalmopathy.

This clonotype was observed many times. The rearrangement links TRBV5-8 to TRBJ2-3; the D gene could be TRBD1 or TRBD2 (5 bases each). Germline CDR1 and CDR2: SGHTS and YDEGEE. The CDR3 is 14 amino acids. Trimming took off 4 bases at V and 5 bases at J, with 14 bases between the two ends. CDR3 DNA: TGTGCCAGCAGCCCTCGGACTGGGGGAGATACGCAGTATTTT. This translates into CASSPRTGGDTQYF.

The chain links TRBV20-1 to TRBJ1-3; D gene ambiguous. The CDR3 covers 13 residues. Germline V CDR1 and CDR2: DFQATT, SNEGSKA (reference sequence). V dropped 5 bases and J dropped 4 bases, with 12 bases sitting between them. The CDR3 DNA is TGCAGTGCTTCCCCCGGTCTAGGAAACACCATATATTTT. This sequence encodes CSASPGLGNTIYF.

This clonotype was seen a few times. J is TRBJ2-1 and V is TRBV10-1; 9 positions agree with TRBD2. Germline assignment: CDR1 WNHNN and CDR2 SYGVQD (reference sequence). CDR3 length: 14 amino acids. The V gene end was trimmed by 4 bases and the J gene end by 6 bases; junction bases not matched to a gene: 4. The CDR3 DNA follows: TGCGCCAGCAGTGTAGCGGGAGTACTCAATGAGCAGTTCTTC. It is translated as CASSVAGVLNEQFF.

As regards this clonotype: It may be a read error: a sequence one base away is much more abundant. The chain carries TRBV5-1 and TRBJ2-3; maybe TRBD2 (6 bases). V was shortened by 1 base and J by 6 bases, with 18 bases between the two germline ends. Germline assignment: CDR1 SGHRS and CDR2 YFSETQ. The CDR3 spans 16 residues. The CDR3: CASSLRSSSLADTQYF. The CDR3 nucleotides read TGCGCCAGCAGCTTGAGATCTAGCAGCCTAGCGGATACGCAGTATTTT.

The rearrangement links TRBV4-3 to TRBJ2-3, with 7 bases lining up with TRBD2. The CDR3 contains 16 residues. Trimming at V came to 1 base and at J to 2 bases, leaving 6 bases not matched to a gene. Germline lookup yields CDR1 LGHNA and CDR2 YSLEER. This CDR3 reads CASSQVGGSLTDTQYF. CDR3 sequence (DNA): TGCGCCAGCAGCCAAGTCGGCGGGAGTCTCACAGATACGCAGTATTTT.

In its sample, this clonotype was seen many times. The chain recombines TRBV11-1 with TRBJ2-7; D is undetermined. CDR1 and CDR2 from the germline V gene are SGHAT and FQDESV (reference sequence). Between the trimmed V and J ends, which lost 2 bases and 9 bases, there was a span of 11 bases. The CDR3 contains 12 residues. CDR3 sequence reads: CASSLSNARQYF. CDR3 DNA: TGTGCCAGCAGCTTATCAAATGCGCGGCAGTACTTC.

Concerning this clonotype: Its ends do not fully match the called genes, so a read error is possible. This rearrangement joins TRBV12-3 or TRBV12-4 to TRBJ1-1; the D is unclear. The CDR3 loop spans 13 amino acids. CDR3 nucleotides: TGTGCCAGCAGTTTCGCCAGGAACACTGAAGCTTTCTTC. This gives the protein CASSFARNTEAFF.

The rearrangement links TRBV7-2 to TRBJ1-6, with TRBD1 as a possible D gene (5 bases). Germline loops: CDR1 SGHTA, CDR2 FQGNSA. Trimming left V 10 bases short and J 12 bases short, with 19 bases between. The CDR3 is 13 amino acids. DNA for the CDR3: TGTGCCACAAATGGGGGGAGGATTGAACCCCTCCACTTT. This codes for CATNGGRIEPLHF.

This clonotype was observed at least ten times. This rearrangement joins TRBV4-1 to TRBJ1-1, with D perhaps matching TRBD1 (6 bases). Trimming took 5 bases from V and 4 from J, leaving 14 bases between them. The CDR3 contains 14 residues. From germline, CDR1 is MGHRA and CDR2 YSYEKL. The CDR3 DNA sequence: TGCGCCAGCAGCTCGCACAGGGTGGGCACTGAAGCTTTCTTT. It is translated as CASSSHRVGTEAFF.

The chain couples TRBV6-5 to TRBJ1-1; D gene ambiguous. This CDR3 region has 16 residues. Germline V gives CDR1 MNHEY, CDR2 SVGAGI. With 3 bases removed from V and 0 bases from J, the gap between germline ends came to 14 bases. CDR3 protein: CASSYFLRPMNTEAFF. As DNA, the CDR3 is TGTGCCAGCAGTTATTTTTTACGGCCCATGAACACTGAAGCTTTCTTT.

This clonotype showed up just a few times. The V call is TRBV20-1, the J call TRBJ2-2, with D maybe TRBD2 (6 bases). The germline gives CDR1 DFQATT, CDR2 SNEGSKA (reference sequence). The length of the CDR3 is 15 residues. With 5 bases removed from V and 0 bases from J, the gap between germline ends came to 13 bases. CDR3 nucleotides: TGCAGTGCTCCCGTCGGGGGTCCGAACACCGGGGAGCTGTTTTTT. Encoded protein: CSAPVGGPNTGELFF.

This chain uses TRBV4-3 with TRBJ2-3, with TRBD2 matching over 10 bases. The junction had 4 bases not matched to a gene; V was cut back by 0 bases and J by 4 bases. The germline V gene encodes CDR1 LGHNA and CDR2 YSLEER. The CDR3 sequence is 16 residues long. The CDR3: CASSQDRAGGPDTQYF. The CDR3 DNA reads as TGCGCCAGCAGCCAAGATCGAGCGGGAGGGCCAGATACGCAGTATTTT.

This clonotype was observed at least ten times. The chain recombines TRBV20-1 with TRBJ2-1, with a weak D call TRBD2 (5 bases). CDR1 and CDR2 from the germline V gene are DFQATT and SNEGSKA (reference sequence). The CDR3 consists of 14 residues. Trimming cost V 1 base and J 6 bases, with 13 bases left between them. The CDR3 sequence: CSARGLARGNEQFF. CDR3 DNA: TGCAGTGCTAGAGGCTTAGCGCGAGGCAATGAGCAGTTCTTC.

This clonotype occurred a few times. The chain joins TRBV20-1 to TRBJ2-3; 7 nucleotides agree with TRBD1. From germline, CDR1 is DFQATT and CDR2 SNEGSKA (reference sequence). CDR3 length equals 15 residues. V shed 6 bases, J shed 3 bases, and the junction held 12 bases outside the gene matches. The CDR3 reads CSASQQGPGTDTQYF. CDR3 coding DNA: TGCAGTGCGAGTCAACAGGGGCCAGGAACAGATACGCAGTATTTT.

There are a few counts of this clonotype. The genes are TRBV4-1 and TRBJ2-7, with D possibly being TRBD2 (5 bases). The germline V gene has CDR1 MGHRA and CDR2 YSYEKL. This CDR3 has 17 residues. Trimming shortened V by 1 base and J by 0 bases, and 16 bases separated the two germline ends. CDR3 in amino acids: CASSQGVARADSYEQYF. Here the CDR3 DNA reads TGCGCCAGCAGCCAAGGGGTCGCGAGGGCCGACTCCTACGAGCAGTACTTC.

A few counts support this clonotype. This chain joins TRBV9 and TRBJ2-5; D may be TRBD2 (6 bases). Trimming cost V 2 bases and J 5 bases, with 13 bases left between them. CDR3 length equals 14 residues. Per germline, CDR1 SGDLS and CDR2 YYNGEE. The CDR3 protein is CASSVGGFVETQYF. The CDR3 DNA follows: TGTGCCAGCAGCGTTGGGGGGTTTGTGGAGACCCAGTACTTC. The full variable domain, in which reference TRBV9 and TRBJ2-5 provide the parts outside the CDR3, is DSGVTQTPKHLITATGQRVTLRCSPRSGDLSVYWYQQSLDQGLQFLIQYYNGEERAKGNILERFSAQQFPDLHSELNLSSLELGDSALYFCASSVGGFVETQYFGPGTRLLVL.

This clonotype occurred many times. The J gene is TRBJ2-3, the V gene TRBV5-6, with 8 bases aligning to TRBD2. Per the germline V gene, CDR1 is SGHDT and CDR2 is YYEEEE. This CDR3 is 16 amino acids long. V lost 3 bases and J lost 3; bases outside the gene matches: 9. CDR3 protein: CASSSFYSGATDTQYF. The CDR3 region has the DNA TGTGCCAGCAGCTCGTTCTATAGCGGGGCAACAGATACGCAGTATTTT.

This clonotype was counted ten times or more. Here the CDR3 reads CASSSTVDYYGYTF. The CDR3 DNA reads TGTGCCAGCAGTTCCACAGTGGATTATTATGGCTACACCTTC. The V and J genes are TRBV28 and TRBJ1-2; no clear D. This CDR3 spans 14 amino acids. Trimming pared 4 bases from V and 5 bases from J, leaving 14 bases between. In germline, CDR1 is MDHEN, CDR2 SYDVKM.

Note on this clonotype: At one end, the junction sequence differs from germline, possibly due to a read error. The rearrangement joins TRBV6-4 to TRBJ2-1; possible D gene TRBD1, 6 bases. The germline CDR1 and CDR2 sequences are MRHNA and SNTAGT. This CDR3 has 17 residues. CDR3 residues: CASSYSKSQGIYNEQFF. CDR3 in DNA: TGTGCCAGCAGTTACTCTAAAAGCCAGGGGATATACAATGAGCAGTTCTTC.

In this sample, this clonotype turned up a few times. This sequence joins TRBV9 and TRBJ2-5, with D perhaps matching TRBD1 or TRBD2 (5 bases each). The CDR3 totals 16 residues. Germline V gene lookup returns CDR1 SGDLS and CDR2 YYNGEE. The germline V and J ends were trimmed by 1 base and 5 bases, with 18 bases remaining between them. The CDR3 sequence is CASSVRGDARAETQYF. DNA of the CDR3: TGTGCCAGCAGCGTAAGGGGAGACGCGAGGGCGGAGACCCAGTACTTC.

This clonotype was observed at least ten times. V usage is TRBV20-1 and J usage is TRBJ1-4; the D gene is possibly TRBD1 (5 bases). The V end lost 0 bases, the J end lost 4 bases, and 12 bases lay between the germline ends. CDR3 size: 15 residues. CDR1 is DFQATT, CDR2 SNEGSKA, per germline (reference sequence). The CDR3 DNA sequence: TGCAGTGCTAGAGATCCAGGGAGGAGTAATGAAAAACTGTTTTTT. Its protein is CSARDPGRSNEKLFF.

This clonotype was recorded at least ten times. The chain employs TRBV15 and TRBJ2-7, with no clear D. V lost 6 bases and J 6 bases, leaving 12 bases between the germline ends. CDR1 is LNHNV and CDR2 is YYDKDF in the germline V gene (reference sequence). The CDR3 is made up of 12 amino acids. The CDR3, as DNA: TGTGCCACCAGAAAAGATGGCTCCGAGCAGTACTTC. Its protein is CATRKDGSEQYF.

The chain uses TRBV6-2 or TRBV6-3 and TRBJ2-3; D remains ambiguous. CDR1 and CDR2 from the germline V gene are MNHEY and SVGEGT. The CDR3 covers 14 residues. Trimming pared 0 bases from V and 5 bases from J, leaving 9 bases between. CDR3 sequence reads: CASSYSLGGDTQYF. CDR3 sequence (DNA): TGTGCCAGCAGTTACTCCCTGGGTGGAGATACGCAGTATTTT.

This chain uses TRBV6-1 with TRBJ2-1; a weak D match, TRBD2 (6 bases). The CDR3 spans 14 residues. Germline V gene data show CDR1 as MNHNS and CDR2 as SASEGT. V lost 5 bases and J 10 bases, leaving 18 bases between the germline ends. The CDR3 region is CASSPPGGAGEQFF. In DNA form, the CDR3 reads TGTGCCAGCAGTCCACCCGGCGGGGCGGGAGAGCAGTTCTTC.

This clonotype came up a few times. The chain couples TRBV7-9 to TRBJ1-4, with D hard to call. CDR3 size: 14 residues. Trimming removed 3 bases at V and 0 bases at J, with 5 bases between. Germline V lookup: CDR1 SEHNR, CDR2 FQNEAQ (reference sequence). The CDR3 protein is CASSFGTTNEKLFF. The CDR3 DNA sequence: TGTGCCAGCAGCTTTGGTACAACTAATGAAAAACTGTTTTTT.

Ten or more counts support this clonotype. The V and J genes are TRBV15 and TRBJ1-2, with 7 bases that match TRBD1. Losses at the gene ends were 8 bases for V and 6 bases for J; bases not matched to a gene: 9. Germline CDR1 reads LNHNV; CDR2 reads YYDKDF (reference sequence). The CDR3 consists of 13 residues. CDR3 protein: CATSDRVANGYTF. CDR3 DNA sequence: TGTGCCACCTCCGACAGGGTAGCTAATGGCTACACCTTC.